The TCR beta chain described here comes from a study of blood T cell repertoires in COVID-19. Study information: Researchers got acute and convalescent COVID-19 samples from the United States, Italy and Spain. Sources were T cells, B-cell-depleted T cells, or PBMCs; the material itself was cDNA or gDNA.

The CDR3 sequence is 13 residues long. Germline loops: CDR1 SGHTA, CDR2 FQGNSA. Trimming cost V 3 bases and J 5 bases, with 10 bases left between them. In the authors' methods: Amplification with reference gene primers provided the estimates of nucleated cell counts. The table came from immunoSEQ multiplex PCR; TCRdb's copy has only in-frame clones and leaves some out. Clonal size and the V and J genes are those of that table, whereas D and trimming came from the DNA. The table lists roughly 120,000 clones, 80% of them singletons. Sequencing was carried out using peripheral blood. J is TRBJ1-1 and V is TRBV7-2; D is perhaps TRBD1 (5 bases). The sequence was obtained from a human donor in a cohort sampled during active or convalescent COVID-19. The CDR3: CASSFSQGTEAFF. For the CDR3, the DNA is TGTGCCAGCAGCTTCAGTCAGGGAACTGAAGCTTTCTTT. The full variable domain, rest sourced from reference TRBV7-2 and TRBJ1-1, is GAGVSQSPSNKVTEKGKDVELRCDPISGHTALYWYRQSLGQGLEFLIYFQGNSAPDKSGLPSDRFSAERTGGSVSTLTIQRTQQEDSAVYLCASSFSQGTEAFFGQGTRLTVV.